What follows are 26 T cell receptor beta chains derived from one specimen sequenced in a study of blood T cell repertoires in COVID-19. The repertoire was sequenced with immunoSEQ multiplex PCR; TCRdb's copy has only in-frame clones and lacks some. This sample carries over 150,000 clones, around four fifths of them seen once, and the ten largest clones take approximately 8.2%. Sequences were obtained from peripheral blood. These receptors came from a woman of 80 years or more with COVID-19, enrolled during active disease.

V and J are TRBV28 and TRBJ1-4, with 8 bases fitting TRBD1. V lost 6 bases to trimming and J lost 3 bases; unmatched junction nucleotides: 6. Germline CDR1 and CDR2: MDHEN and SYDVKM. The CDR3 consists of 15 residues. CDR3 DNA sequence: TGTGCCAGCAGGGGACGACAGGGGTCTAATGAAAAACTGTTTTTT. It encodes CASRGRQGSNEKLFF.

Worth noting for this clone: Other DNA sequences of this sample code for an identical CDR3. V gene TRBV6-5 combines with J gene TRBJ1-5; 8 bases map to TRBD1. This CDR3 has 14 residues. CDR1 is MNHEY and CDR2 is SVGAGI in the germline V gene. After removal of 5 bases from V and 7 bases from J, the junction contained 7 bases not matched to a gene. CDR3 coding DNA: TGTGCCAGCAGTCCTGGACAGGGAAGGCAGCCCCAGCATTTT. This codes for CASSPGQGRQPQHF.

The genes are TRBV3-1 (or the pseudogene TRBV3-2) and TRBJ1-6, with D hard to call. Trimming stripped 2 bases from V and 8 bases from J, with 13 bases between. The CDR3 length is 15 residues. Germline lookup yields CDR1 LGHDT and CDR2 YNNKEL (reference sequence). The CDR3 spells CASSQSEVRYSPLHF. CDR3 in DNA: TGTGCCAGCAGCCAATCAGAGGTCAGATATTCACCCCTCCACTTT.

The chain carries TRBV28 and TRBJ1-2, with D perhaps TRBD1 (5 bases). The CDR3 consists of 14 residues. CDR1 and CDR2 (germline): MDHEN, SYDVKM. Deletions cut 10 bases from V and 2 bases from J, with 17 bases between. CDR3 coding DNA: TGTGCCACACAAATTTCAGGGTTGAACTATGGCTACACCTTC. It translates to CATQISGLNYGYTF.

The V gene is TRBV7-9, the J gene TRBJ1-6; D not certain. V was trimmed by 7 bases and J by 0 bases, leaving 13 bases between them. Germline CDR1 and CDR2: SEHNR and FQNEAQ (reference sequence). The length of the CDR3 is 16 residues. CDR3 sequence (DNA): TGTGCCAGCACGGTGGGAGGGAGCTCCTATAATTCACCCCTCCACTTT. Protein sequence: CASTVGGSSYNSPLHF.

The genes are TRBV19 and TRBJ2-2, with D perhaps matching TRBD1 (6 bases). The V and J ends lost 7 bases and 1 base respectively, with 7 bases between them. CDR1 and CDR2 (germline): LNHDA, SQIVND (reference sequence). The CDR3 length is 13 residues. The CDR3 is CASTQGNTGELFF. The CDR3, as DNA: TGTGCCAGTACACAGGGGAACACCGGGGAGCTGTTTTTT.

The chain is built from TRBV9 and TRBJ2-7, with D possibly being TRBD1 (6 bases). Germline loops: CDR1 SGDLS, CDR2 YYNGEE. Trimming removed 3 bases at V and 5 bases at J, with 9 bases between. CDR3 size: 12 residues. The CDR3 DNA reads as TGTGCCAGCAGCGGACAGGTCGACGAGCAGTACTTC. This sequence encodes CASSGQVDEQYF. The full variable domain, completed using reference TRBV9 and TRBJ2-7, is DSGVTQTPKHLITATGQRVTLRCSPRSGDLSVYWYQQSLDQGLQFLIQYYNGEERAKGNILERFSAQQFPDLHSELNLSSLELGDSALYFCASSGQVDEQYFGPGTRLTVT.

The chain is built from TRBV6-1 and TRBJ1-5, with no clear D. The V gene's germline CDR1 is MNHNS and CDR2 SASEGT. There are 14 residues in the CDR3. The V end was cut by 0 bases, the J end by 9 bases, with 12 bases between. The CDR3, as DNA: TGTGCCAGCAGTGAAGCCCCCGGGAAATGGCCCCAGCATTTT. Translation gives CASSEAPGKWPQHF.

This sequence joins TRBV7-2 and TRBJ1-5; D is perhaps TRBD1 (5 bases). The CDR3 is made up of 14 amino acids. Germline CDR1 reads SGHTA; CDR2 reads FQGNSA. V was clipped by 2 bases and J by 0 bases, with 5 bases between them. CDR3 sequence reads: CASSLRGSNQPQHF. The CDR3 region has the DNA TGTGCCAGCAGCTTAAGGGGTAGCAATCAGCCCCAGCATTTT.

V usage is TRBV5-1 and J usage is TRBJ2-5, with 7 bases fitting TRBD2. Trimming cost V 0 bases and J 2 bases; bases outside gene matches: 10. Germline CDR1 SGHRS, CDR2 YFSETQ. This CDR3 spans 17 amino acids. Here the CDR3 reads CASSLGRYGGKQETQYF. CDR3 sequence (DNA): TGCGCCAGCAGCTTGGGACGGTACGGGGGGAAACAAGAGACCCAGTACTTC.

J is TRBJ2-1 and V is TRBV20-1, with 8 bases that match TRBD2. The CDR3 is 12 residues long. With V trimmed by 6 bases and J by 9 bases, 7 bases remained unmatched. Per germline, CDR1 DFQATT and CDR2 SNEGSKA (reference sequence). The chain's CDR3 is CSASRTSLEQFF. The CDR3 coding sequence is TGCAGTGCCAGTCGGACTAGCCTTGAGCAGTTCTTC.

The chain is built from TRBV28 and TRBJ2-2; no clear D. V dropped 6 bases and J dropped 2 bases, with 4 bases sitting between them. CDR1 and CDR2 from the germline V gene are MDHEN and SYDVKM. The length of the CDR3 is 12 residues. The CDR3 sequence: CASRTNTGELFF. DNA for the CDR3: TGTGCCAGCAGGACAAACACCGGGGAGCTGTTTTTT. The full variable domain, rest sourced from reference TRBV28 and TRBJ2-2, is DVKVTQSSRYLVKRTGEKVFLECVQDMDHENMFWYRQDPGLGLRLIYFSYDVKMKEKGDIPEGYSVSREKKERFSLILESASTNQTSMYLCASRTNTGELFFGEGSRLTVL.

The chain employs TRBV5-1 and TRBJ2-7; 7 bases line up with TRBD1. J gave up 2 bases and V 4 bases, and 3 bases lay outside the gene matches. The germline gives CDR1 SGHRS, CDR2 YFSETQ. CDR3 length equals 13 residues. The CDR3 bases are TGCGCCAGCAGCGCCGGGACAGCCTACGAGCAGTACTTC. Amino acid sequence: CASSAGTAYEQYF.

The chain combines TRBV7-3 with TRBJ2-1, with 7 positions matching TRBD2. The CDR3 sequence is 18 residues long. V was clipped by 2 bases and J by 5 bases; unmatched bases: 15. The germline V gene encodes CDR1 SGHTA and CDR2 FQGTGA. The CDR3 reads CASSLGPPGWSGDNEQFF. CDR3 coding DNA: TGTGCCAGCAGCTTAGGGCCTCCGGGGTGGAGCGGGGACAATGAGCAGTTCTTC. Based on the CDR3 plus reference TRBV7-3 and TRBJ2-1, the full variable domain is GAGVSQTPSNKVTEKGKYVELRCDPISGHTALYWYRQSLGQGPEFLIYFQGTGAADDSGLPNDRFFAVRPEGSVSTLKIQRTERGDSAVYLCASSLGPPGWSGDNEQFFGPGTRLTVL.

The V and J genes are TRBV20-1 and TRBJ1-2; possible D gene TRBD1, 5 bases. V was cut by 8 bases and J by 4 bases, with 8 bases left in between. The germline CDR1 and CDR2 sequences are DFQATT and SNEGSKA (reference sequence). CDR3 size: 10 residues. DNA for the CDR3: TGCAGTACCAGGGCCTATGGCTACACCTTC. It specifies CSTRAYGYTF.

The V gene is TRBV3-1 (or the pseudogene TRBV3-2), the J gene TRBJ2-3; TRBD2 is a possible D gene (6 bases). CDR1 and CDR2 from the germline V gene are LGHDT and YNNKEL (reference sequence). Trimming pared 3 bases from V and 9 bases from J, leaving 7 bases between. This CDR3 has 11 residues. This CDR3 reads CASSQRETQYF. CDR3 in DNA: TGTGCCAGCAGCCAGCGGGAAACGCAGTATTTT.

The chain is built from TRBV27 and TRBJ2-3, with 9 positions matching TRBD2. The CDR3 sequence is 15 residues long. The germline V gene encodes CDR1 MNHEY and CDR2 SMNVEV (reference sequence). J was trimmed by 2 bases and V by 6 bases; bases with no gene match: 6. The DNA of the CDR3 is TGTGCCAGCAGCCCCCTAGCGGGGTACACAGATACGCAGTATTTT. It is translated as CASSPLAGYTDTQYF.

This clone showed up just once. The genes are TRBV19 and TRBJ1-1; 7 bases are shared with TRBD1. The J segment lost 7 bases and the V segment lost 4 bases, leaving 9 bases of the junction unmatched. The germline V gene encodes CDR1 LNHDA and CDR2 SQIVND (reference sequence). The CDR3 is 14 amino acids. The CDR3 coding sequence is TGTGCCAGTAGTAGACCGGCACAGGGGATTGAAGCTTTCTTT. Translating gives CASSRPAQGIEAFF.

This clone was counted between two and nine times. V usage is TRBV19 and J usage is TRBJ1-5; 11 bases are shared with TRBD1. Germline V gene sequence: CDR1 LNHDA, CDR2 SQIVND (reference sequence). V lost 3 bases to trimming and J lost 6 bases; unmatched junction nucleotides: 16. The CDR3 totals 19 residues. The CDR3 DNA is TGTGCCAGTAGTATGTCGGGACAGGGGGTTTTTAGTTTGATTCAGCCCCAGCATTTT. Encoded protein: CASSMSGQGVFSLIQPQHF.

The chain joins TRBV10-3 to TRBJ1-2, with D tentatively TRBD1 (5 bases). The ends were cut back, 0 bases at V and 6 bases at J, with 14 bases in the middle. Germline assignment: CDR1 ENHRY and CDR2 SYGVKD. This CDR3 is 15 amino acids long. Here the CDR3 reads CAISESVAGFNGYTF. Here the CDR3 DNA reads TGTGCCATCAGTGAGTCGGTGGCAGGGTTTAATGGCTACACCTTC.

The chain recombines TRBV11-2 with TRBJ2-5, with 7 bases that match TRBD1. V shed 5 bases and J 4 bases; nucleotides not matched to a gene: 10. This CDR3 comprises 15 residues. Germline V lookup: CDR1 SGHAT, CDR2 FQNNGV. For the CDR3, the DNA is TGTGCCAGCAGCGCAGGGACAGTTCCTTCAGAGACCCAGTACTTC. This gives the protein CASSAGTVPSETQYF.

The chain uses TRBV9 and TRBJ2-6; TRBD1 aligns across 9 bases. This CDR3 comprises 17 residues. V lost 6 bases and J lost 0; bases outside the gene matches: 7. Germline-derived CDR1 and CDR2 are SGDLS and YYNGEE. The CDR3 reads CASKPGTGISGANVLTF. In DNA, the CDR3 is TGTGCCAGCAAACCCGGGACAGGGATCTCTGGGGCCAACGTCCTGACTTTC.

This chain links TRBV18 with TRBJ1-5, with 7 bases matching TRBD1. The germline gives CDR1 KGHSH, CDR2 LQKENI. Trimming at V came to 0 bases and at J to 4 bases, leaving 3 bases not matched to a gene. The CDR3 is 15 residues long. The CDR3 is CASSPPGQLNQPQHF. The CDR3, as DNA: TGTGCCAGCTCACCACCGGGACAGCTTAATCAGCCCCAGCATTTT. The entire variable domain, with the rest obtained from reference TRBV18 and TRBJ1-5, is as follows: NAGVMQNPRHLVRRRGQEARLRCSPMKGHSHVYWYRQLPEEGLKFMVYLQKENIIDESGMPKERFSAEFPKEGPSILRIQQVVRGDSAAYFCASSPPGQLNQPQHFGDGTRLSIL.

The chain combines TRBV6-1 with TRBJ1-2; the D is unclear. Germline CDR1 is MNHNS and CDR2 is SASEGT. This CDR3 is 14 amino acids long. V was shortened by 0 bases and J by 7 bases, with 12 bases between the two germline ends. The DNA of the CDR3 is TGTGCCAGCAGTGAAGCTTCCTTCAGGTCTGGCTACACCTTC. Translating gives CASSEASFRSGYTF.

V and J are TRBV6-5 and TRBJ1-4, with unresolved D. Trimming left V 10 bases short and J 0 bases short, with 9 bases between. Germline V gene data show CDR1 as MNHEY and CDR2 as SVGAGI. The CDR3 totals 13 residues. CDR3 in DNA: TGTGCCACCACCGGGACAACTAATGAAAAACTGTTTTTT. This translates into CATTGTTNEKLFF.

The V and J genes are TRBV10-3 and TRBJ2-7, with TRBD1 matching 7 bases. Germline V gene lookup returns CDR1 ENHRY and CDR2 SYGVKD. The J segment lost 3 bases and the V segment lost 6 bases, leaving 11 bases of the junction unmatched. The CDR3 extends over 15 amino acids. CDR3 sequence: CAIRSITGVNYEQYF. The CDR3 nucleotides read TGTGCCATCAGGTCGATCACAGGGGTCAACTACGAGCAGTACTTC.